This is a list of T cell receptor beta chains from one sample in a study of response to subunit inactivated influenza vaccine. One entry per CDR3 protein, called by TCRdb with MiXCR from the RT-PCR reads. This table holds fewer than 650,000 distinct CDR3 sequences, 10% to 15% found once. The material was PBMCs from blood, obtained roughly 6 weeks after vaccination. Source of these receptors: a man aged 50-59 years who received an inactivated influenza vaccine. CDR3s include the opening cysteine and the closing phenylalanine or tryptophan. Fields, in order: D gene, V gene, clone size, J gene, CDR3 DNA, CDR3 protein. A D gene is named only where the DNA matches it firmly. Clone size appears in some rows only: once, few, many, or a class for an expanded clone.

>NA|TRBV2|NA|TRBJ2-3
TGTGCCAGCGGCCCGGGGGGCAGCTATAGCACAGATACGCAGTATTTT
CASGPGGSYSTDTQYF
>NA|TRBV7-2|NA|TRBJ2-1
TGTGCCAGCAGCTTAGTTAGGGGCGACGCGGCTAATGAGCAGTTCTTC
CASSLVRGDAANEQFF
>TRBD2|TRBV20-1|medium-sized|TRBJ2-7
TGCAGTGCTAGATCCGGGGGGGCTTACGAGCAGTACTTC
CSARSGGAYEQYF
>TRBD1|TRBV10-3|few|TRBJ1-5
TGTGCCATCAGTGAACGGGCAGGGGGGGATAGCAATCAGCCCCAGCATTTT
CAISERAGGDSNQPQHF
>NA|TRBV5-6|NA|TRBJ1-1
TGTGCCACCACCCGCAGGGACACTGAAGCTTTCTTT
CATTRRDTEAFF
>TRBD1|TRBV29-1|NA|TRBJ2-7
TGCAGCGTTGAGATCAGGGACAGAAGCTCCTACGAGCAGTACTTC
CSVEIRDRSSYEQYF
>TRBD2|TRBV20-1|NA|TRBJ2-1
TGCAGTGCTTTTCTAGCGGGAGGAGCCAATGAGCAGTTCTTC
CSAFLAGGANEQFF
>NA|TRBV6-5|many|TRBJ2-1
TGTGCCAGCAGTTACTTGGGAGGGGGGGGTAATGAGCAGTTCTTC
CASSYLGGGGNEQFF
>NA|TRBV7-9|few|TRBJ2-1
TGTGCCAGCAGCCTACAGGGCACTGAGCAGTTCTTC
CASSLQGTEQFF
>NA|TRBV4-3|few|TRBJ2-7
TGCGCCAGCAGCCAAGATCCGCGCAGGGGATCACCGGGCGAGCAGTACTTC
CASSQDPRRGSPGEQYF
>TRBD1|TRBV5-1|many|TRBJ1-4
TGCGCCAGCAGCTTGGAAAGACAGGGGGCAGGTGAAAAACTGTTTTTT
CASSLERQGAGEKLFF
>NA|TRBV24-1|few|TRBJ1-1
TGTGCCACCAGAGCCGGGACCGAGTACACTGAAGCTTTCTTT
CATRAGTEYTEAFF
>NA|TRBV6-2/TRBV6-3|many|TRBJ2-3
TGTGCCAGCAGTCAAAACACAGATACGCAGTATTTT
CASSQNTDTQYF
>TRBD1|TRBV6-1|few|TRBJ2-3
TGTGCCAGCAGTCCGGGGACAGGGATCGCAGATACGCAGTATTTT
CASSPGTGIADTQYF
>NA|TRBV5-1|NA|TRBJ2-7
TGCGCCAGCAGCCCCCAGCCGGGACAAGGCCTAGAGGAGCAGTACTTC
CASSPQPGQGLEEQYF
>NA|TRBV4-1|few|TRBJ2-3
TGCGCCAGCAGCGGCAGGGACATCCGCACAGATACGCAGTATTTT
CASSGRDIRTDTQYF
>TRBD1|TRBV20-1|few|TRBJ1-1
TGCAGTGCGGACCTGACAGGGGGTAAAACTGAAGCTTTCTTT
CSADLTGGKTEAFF
>NA|TRBV10-3|few|TRBJ2-6
TGTGCCACCGTCCACGGGGCCAACGTCCTGACTTTC
CATVHGANVLTF
>NA|TRBV3-1|NA|TRBJ2-6
TGTGCCAGCAGCCAAGGGGTGGTATTGGTTACTGGGGCCAACGTCCTGACTTTC
CASSQGVVLVTGANVLTF
>NA|TRBV5-1|few|TRBJ1-1
TGCGCCAGCAGCCCAGGTAGGCCCTACACTGAAGCTTTCTTT
CASSPGRPYTEAFF
>NA|TRBV18|few|TRBJ2-6
TGTGCCAGCTCACCTCCCCGGGCGGGGGCCAACGTCCTGACTTTC
CASSPPRAGANVLTF
>NA|TRBV5-1|few|TRBJ1-2
TGCGCCAGCCGAGATCCAGGGATCAGTGGCTACACCTTC
CASRDPGISGYTF
>NA|TRBV7-9|NA|TRBJ2-5
TGTGCCAGCAGCTCAGCGATAAGGACCCAGTACTTC
CASSSAIRTQYF
>TRBD2|TRBV3-1|NA|TRBJ2-7
TGTGCCAGCAGCCCGACTAGCGGGGGGCCAAGGGAGCAGTACTTC
CASSPTSGGPREQYF
>TRBD2|TRBV6-2/TRBV6-3|few|TRBJ2-1
TGTGCCAGCAGTTACTCCAGAGCGGGATTAAATGAGCAGTTCTTC
CASSYSRAGLNEQFF
>NA|TRBV5-1|few|TRBJ2-1
TGCGCCAGCAGCTTAGGGCACGACAATGAGCAGTTCTTC
CASSLGHDNEQFF
>TRBD2|TRBV12-3/TRBV12-4|NA|TRBJ2-3
TGTGCCAGCAGTTTAGAGAGGTTTCTAGCGGACACAGATACGCAGTATTTT
CASSLERFLADTDTQYF
>NA|TRBV12-3/TRBV12-4|NA|TRBJ2-3
TGTGCCAGCAAAGTGACGGGGCTCACAGATACGCAGTATTTT
CASKVTGLTDTQYF
>TRBD2|TRBV29-1|NA|TRBJ2-2
TGCAGCGTTGGGACGGGACTAGACACCGGGGAGCTGTTTTTT
CSVGTGLDTGELFF
>TRBD2|TRBV28|few|TRBJ2-1
TGTGCCAGCCTTGGGACTAGCGGGGGCCGATACAATGAGCAGTTCTTC
CASLGTSGGRYNEQFF
>NA|TRBV5-6|once|TRBJ2-7
TGTGCCAGCAGCGGGGACGGGAGCGAGCAGTACTTC
CASSGDGSEQYF
>TRBD1|TRBV11-2|few|TRBJ2-2
TGTGCCAGCAGCTTAGTTCTGTTGGGACAGGGAAACACCGGGGAGCTGTTTTTT
CASSLVLLGQGNTGELFF
>NA|TRBV20-1|NA|TRBJ2-2
TGCAGTGCTAGCGGCCGGGTTACCGGGGAGCTGTTTTTT
CSASGRVTGELFF
>NA|TRBV5-1|NA|TRBJ2-7
TGCGCCAGCAGCGGCAGGGATGAACCCTACGAGCAGTACTTC
CASSGRDEPYEQYF
>NA|TRBV4-3|NA|TRBJ1-1
TGCGCCAGCAGCCAAGTTTGGCTCCAGGGCCGCACTGAAGCTTTCTTT
CASSQVWLQGRTEAFF
>NA|TRBV7-9|few|TRBJ1-1
TGTGCCAGCAGCCGAAGGCGGACAGTAGACACTGAAGCTTTCTTT
CASSRRRTVDTEAFF